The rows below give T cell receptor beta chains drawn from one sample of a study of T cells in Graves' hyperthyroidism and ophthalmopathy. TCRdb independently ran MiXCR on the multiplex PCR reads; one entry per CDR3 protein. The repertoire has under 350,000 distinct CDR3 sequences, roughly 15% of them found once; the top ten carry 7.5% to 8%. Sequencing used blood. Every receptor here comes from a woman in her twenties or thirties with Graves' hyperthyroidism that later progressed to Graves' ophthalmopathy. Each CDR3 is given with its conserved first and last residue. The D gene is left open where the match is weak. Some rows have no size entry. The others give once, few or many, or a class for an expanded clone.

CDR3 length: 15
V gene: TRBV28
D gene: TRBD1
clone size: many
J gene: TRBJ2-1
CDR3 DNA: TGTGCCAGCAGGCCTACTGGACAGGGATTTGATGAGCAGTTCTTC
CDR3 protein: CASRPTGQGFDEQFF

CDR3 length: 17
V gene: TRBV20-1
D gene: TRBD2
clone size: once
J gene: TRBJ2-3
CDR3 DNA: TGCAGTGCTAGGGGACTAGCGGGGGGGCTGGGCACAGATACGCAGTATTTT
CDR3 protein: CSARGLAGGLGTDTQYF

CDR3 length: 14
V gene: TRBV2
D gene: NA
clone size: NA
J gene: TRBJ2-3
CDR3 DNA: TGTGCCACGAAAGCGCCCCCTACCACAGATACGCAGTATTTT
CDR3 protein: CATKAPPTTDTQYF

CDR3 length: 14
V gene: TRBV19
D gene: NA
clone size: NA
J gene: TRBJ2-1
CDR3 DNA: TGTGCCAGTAGAACAGGGACATCCTACAATGAGCAGTTCTTC
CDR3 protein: CASRTGTSYNEQFF

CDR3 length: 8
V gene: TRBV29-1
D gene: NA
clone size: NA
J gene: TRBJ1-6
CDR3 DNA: TGCAGCGTTGGGGCTCTCCACTTT
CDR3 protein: CSVGALHF

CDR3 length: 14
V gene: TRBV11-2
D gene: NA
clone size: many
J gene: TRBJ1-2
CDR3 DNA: TGTGCCAGCAGCGCACAGGTTGGGGCCAATGGCTACACCTTC
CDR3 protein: CASSAQVGANGYTF

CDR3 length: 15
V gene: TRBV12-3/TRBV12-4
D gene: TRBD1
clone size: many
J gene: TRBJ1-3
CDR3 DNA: TGTGCCAGCAACCATCGACAGGGCTCTGGAAACACCATATATTTT
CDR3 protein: CASNHRQGSGNTIYF

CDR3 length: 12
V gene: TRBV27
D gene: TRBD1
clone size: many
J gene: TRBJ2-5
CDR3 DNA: TGTGCCAGCAGCACAGGGGGGGAGACCCAGTACTTC
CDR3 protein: CASSTGGETQYF

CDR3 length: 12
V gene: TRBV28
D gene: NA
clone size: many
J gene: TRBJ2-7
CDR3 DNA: TGTGCCAGCAGTTTGGATACATACGAGCAGTACTTC
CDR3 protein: CASSLDTYEQYF

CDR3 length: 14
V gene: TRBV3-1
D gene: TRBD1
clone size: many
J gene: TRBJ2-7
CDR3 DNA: TGTGCCAGCAGCGCCCGGGACAGCTCCTACGAGCAGTACTTC
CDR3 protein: CASSARDSSYEQYF

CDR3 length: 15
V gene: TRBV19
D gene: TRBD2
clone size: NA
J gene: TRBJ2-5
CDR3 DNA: TGTGCCAGTAGTAGTCCGACTAGCGGGAGCGAGACCCAGTACTTC
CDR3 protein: CASSSPTSGSETQYF

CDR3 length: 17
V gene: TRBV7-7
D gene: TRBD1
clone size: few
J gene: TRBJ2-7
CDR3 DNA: TGTGCTAGCAGCTTAGGGGGCCGGGACAGGGGGTTCCACGAGCAGTACTTC
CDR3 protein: CASSLGGRDRGFHEQYF

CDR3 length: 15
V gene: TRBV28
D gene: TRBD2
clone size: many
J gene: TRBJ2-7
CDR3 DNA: TGTGCCAGCAGTTCCCCCCACGCGGGAGGGCGTGAGCAGTACTTC
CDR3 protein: CASSSPHAGGREQYF

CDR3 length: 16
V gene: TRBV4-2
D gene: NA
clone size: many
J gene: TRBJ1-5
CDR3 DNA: TGTGCCAGCAGCCAAGATCCTCGGACAGAGGGACAGCCCCAGCATTTT
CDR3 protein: CASSQDPRTEGQPQHF

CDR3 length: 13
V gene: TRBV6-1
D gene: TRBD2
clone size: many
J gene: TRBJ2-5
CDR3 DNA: TGTGCCAGCAGGAGAGCGGGAGAAGAGACCCAGTACTTC
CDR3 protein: CASRRAGEETQYF

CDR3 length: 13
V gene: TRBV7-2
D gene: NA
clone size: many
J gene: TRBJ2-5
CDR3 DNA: TGTGCCAGCAGCGGAGGAAATAAAGAGACCCAGTACTTC
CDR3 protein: CASSGGNKETQYF

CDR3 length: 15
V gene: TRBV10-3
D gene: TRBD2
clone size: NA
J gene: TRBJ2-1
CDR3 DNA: TGTGCCATCAGTGATCTAGCGGGAGGGCCCAGGAGACAGTTCTTC
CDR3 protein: CAISDLAGGPRRQFF

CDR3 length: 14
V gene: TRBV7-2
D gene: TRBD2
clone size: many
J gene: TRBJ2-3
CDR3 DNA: TGTGCCAGCAGCTTAGCGGGACTAGCAGATACGCAGTATTTT
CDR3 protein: CASSLAGLADTQYF

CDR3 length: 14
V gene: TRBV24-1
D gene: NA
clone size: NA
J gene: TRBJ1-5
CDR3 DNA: TGTGCCACCAGTGGGGTAGGGACGGAGCAGCCCCAGCATTTT
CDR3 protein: CATSGVGTEQPQHF

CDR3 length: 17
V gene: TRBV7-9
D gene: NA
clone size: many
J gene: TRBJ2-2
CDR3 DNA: TGTGCCAGCAGCCCGCGGCCGATTACTACGAACACCGGGGAGCTGTTTTTT
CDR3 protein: CASSPRPITTNTGELFF

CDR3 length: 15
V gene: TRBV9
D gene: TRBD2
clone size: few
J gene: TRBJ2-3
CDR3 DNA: TGTGCCAGCACGGGTAGCGGGGGAGAGGCAGATACGCAGTATTTT
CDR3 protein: CASTGSGGEADTQYF

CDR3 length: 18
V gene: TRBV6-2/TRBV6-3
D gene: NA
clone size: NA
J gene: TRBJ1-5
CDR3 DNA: TGTGCCAGCAGTCACGTTATACGGCAAACAGGTTCGGGACAGCCCCAGCATTTT
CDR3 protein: CASSHVIRQTGSGQPQHF